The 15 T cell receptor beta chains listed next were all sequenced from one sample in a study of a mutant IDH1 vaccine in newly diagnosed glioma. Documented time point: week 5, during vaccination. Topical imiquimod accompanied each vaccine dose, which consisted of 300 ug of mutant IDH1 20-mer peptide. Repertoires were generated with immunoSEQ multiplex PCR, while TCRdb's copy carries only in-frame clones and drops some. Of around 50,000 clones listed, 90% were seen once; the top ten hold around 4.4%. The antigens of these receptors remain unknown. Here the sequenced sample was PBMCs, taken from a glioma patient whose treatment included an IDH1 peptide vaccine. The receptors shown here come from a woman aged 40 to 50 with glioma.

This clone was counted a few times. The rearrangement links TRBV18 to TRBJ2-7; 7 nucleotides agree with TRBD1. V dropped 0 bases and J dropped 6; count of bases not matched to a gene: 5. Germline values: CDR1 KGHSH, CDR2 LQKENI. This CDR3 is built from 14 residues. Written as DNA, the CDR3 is TGTGCCAGCTCACCACCGGGACAGTTGCTCGAGCAGTACTTC. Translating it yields CASSPPGQLLEQYF.

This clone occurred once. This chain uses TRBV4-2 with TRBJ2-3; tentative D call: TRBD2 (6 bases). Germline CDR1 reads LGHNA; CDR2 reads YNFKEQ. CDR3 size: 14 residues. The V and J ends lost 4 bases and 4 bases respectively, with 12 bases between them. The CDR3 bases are TGTGCCAGCAGCCCCGGTGGAGGGGCAGATACGCAGTATTTT. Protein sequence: CASSPGGGADTQYF.

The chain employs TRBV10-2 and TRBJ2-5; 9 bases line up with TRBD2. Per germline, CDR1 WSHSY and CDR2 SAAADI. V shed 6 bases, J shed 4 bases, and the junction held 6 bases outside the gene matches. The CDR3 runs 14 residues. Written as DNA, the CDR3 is TGCGCCAGCAGGGGCGGGACTAGCTCAGAGACCCAGTACTTC. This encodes CASRGGTSSETQYF.

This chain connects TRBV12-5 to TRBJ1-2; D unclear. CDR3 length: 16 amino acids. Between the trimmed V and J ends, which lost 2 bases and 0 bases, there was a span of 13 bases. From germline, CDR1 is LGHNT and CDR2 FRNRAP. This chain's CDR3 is CASGLLQPYPNYGYTF. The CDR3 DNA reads TGTGCTAGTGGTTTGTTACAGCCTTATCCTAACTATGGCTACACCTTC. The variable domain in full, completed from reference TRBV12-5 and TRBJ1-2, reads DARVTQTPRHKVTEMGQEVTMRCQPILGHNTVFWYRQTMMQGLELLAYFRNRAPLDDSGMPKDRFSAEMPDATLATLKIQPSEPRDSAVYFCASGLLQPYPNYGYTFGSGTRLTVV.

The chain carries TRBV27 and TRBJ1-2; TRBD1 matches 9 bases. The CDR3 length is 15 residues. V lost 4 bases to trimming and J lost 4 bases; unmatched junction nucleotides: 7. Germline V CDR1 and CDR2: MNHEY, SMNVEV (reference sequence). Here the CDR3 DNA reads TGTGCCAGCAGTTCCAACAGGGGGCTTGGCTATGGCTACACCTTC. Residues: CASSSNRGLGYGYTF.

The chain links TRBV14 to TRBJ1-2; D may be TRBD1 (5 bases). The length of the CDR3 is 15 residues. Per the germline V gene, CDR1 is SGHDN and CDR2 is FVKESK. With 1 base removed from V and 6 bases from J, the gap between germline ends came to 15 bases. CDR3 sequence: CASSQAGAGLNGYTF. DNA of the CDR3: TGTGCCAGCAGCCAAGCAGGTGCAGGGCTTAATGGCTACACCTTC.

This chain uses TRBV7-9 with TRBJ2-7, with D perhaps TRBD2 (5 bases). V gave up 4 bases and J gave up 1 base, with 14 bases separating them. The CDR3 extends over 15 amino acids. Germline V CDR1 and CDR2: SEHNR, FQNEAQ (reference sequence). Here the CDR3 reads CASSSPGLNSYEQYF. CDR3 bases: TGTGCCAGCAGCTCCCCCGGACTCAATTCCTACGAGCAGTACTTC.

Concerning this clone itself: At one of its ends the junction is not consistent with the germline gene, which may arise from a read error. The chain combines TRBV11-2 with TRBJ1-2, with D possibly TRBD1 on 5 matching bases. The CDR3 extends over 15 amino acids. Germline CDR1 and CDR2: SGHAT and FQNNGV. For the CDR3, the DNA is TGTGCCAGTAGCTTAGGGGCGGCGCTTTCCTATGGCTACACCTTC. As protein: CASSLGAALSYGYTF. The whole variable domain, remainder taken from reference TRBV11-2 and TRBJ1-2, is EAGVAQSPRYKIIEKRQSVAFWCNPISGHATLYWYQQILGQGPKLLIQFQNNGVVDDSQLPKDRFSAERLKGVDSTLKIQPAKLEDSAVYLCASSLGAALSYGYTFGSGTRLTVV.

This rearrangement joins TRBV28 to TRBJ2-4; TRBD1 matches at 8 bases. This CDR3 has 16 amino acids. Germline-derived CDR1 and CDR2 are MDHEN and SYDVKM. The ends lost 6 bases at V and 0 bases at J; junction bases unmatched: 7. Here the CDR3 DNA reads TGTGCCAGCAGCTCACAGGGGGACGGAGCCAAAAACATTCAGTACTTC. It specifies CASSSQGDGAKNIQYF.

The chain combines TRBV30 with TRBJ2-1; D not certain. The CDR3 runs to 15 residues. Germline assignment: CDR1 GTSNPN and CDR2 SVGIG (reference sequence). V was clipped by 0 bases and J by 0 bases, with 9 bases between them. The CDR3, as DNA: TGTGCCTGGAGTGTAAATGGTGGCTCCTACAATGAGCAGTTCTTC. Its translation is CAWSVNGGSYNEQFF.

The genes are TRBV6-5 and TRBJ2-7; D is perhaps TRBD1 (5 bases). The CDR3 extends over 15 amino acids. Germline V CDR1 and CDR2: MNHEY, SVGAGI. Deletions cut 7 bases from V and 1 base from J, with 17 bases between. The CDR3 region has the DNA TGTGCCAGCAAGGGGCGTGGCTCACCATCCTACGAGCAGTACTTC. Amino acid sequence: CASKGRGSPSYEQYF.

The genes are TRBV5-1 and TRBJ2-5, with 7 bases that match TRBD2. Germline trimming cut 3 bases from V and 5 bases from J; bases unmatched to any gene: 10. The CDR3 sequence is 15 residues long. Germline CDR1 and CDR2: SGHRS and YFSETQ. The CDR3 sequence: CASSWTTRGGETQYF. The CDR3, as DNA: TGCGCCAGCAGCTGGACCACCCGGGGAGGGGAGACCCAGTACTTC.

CDR3 amino acids: CAISDPGQPGGNTIYF. CDR3 sequence (DNA): TGTGCCATCAGTGACCCGGGCCAACCTGGAGGAAACACCATATATTTT. The chain is built from TRBV10-3 and TRBJ1-3; no clear D gene. The CDR3 runs 16 residues. Trimming pared 3 bases from V and 4 bases from J, leaving 16 bases between. The V gene's germline CDR1 is ENHRY and CDR2 SYGVKD.

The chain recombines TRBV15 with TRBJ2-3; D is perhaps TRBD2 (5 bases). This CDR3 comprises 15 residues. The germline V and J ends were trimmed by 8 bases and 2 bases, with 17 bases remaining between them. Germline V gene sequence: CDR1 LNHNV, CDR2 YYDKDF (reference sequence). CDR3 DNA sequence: TGTGCCACCCGTCGACGTGAGACTACCACAGATACGCAGTATTTT. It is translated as CATRRRETTTDTQYF.

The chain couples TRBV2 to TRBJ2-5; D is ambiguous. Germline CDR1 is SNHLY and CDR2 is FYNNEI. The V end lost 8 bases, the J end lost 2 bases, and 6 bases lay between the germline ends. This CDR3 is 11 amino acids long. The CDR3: CASGPQETQYF. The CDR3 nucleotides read TGTGCCAGCGGCCCACAAGAGACCCAGTACTTC.